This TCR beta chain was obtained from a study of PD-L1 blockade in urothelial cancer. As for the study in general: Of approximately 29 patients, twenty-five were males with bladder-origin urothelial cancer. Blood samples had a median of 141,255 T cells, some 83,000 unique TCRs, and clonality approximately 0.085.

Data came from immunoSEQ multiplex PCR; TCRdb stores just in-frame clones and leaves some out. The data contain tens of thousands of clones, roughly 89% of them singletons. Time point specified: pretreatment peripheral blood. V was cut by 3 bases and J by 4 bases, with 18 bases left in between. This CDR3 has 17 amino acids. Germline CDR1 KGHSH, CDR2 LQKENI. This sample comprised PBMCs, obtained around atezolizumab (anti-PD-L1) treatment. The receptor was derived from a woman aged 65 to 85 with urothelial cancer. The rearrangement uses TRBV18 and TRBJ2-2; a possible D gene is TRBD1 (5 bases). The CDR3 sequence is CASSPFRDSASTGELFF. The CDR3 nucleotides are TGTGCCAGCTCACCTTTTCGCGACAGCGCGAGCACCGGGGAGCTGTTTTTT.